One TCR beta chain is described in this entry. Its antigen remains unidentified. This sample was included in a study of OX40 agonist ivuxolimab in advanced cancers. General study points: The mean number of expanded clones was higher in CD8+ T cells than in CD4+.

The germline V gene has CDR1 KGHSH and CDR2 LQKENI. V lost 4 bases, J lost 8 bases, and 2 bases stayed unmatched. The CDR3 extends over 14 amino acids. Produced via immunoSEQ multiplex PCR; TCRdb's table is partial and in-frame only. The table has some 100,000 clones, around 80% seen once. This chain connects TRBV18 to TRBJ1-4; 12 nucleotides match TRBD1. Source: CD4+ or CD8+ T cells sorted from blood, taken in a trial of the OX40 agonist ivuxolimab. The TCR was taken from an adult with an advanced solid tumor such as melanoma, head and neck, liver or kidney cancer. In DNA, the CDR3 is TGTGCCAGCTCACGAGGGACAGGGGGCGAAAAACTGTTTTTT. As protein: CASSRGTGGEKLFF.